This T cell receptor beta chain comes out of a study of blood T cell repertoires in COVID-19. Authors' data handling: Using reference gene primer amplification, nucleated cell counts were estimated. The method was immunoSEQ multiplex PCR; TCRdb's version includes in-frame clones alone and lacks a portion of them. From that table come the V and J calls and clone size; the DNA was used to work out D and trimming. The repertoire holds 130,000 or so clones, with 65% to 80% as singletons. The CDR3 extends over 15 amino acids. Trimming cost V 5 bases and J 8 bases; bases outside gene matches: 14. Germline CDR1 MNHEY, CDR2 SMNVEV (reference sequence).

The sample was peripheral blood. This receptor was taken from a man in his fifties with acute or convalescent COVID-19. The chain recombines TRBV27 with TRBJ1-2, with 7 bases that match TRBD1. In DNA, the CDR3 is TGTGCCAGCAGTCCTCGCATCGACAGGGTAGAAGGCTACACCTTC. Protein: CASSPRIDRVEGYTF.